The following is a T cell receptor beta chain sequence with its context. The V end was cut by 8 bases, the J end by 5 bases, with 10 bases between. Germline CDR1 is LNHDA and CDR2 is SQIVND (reference sequence). The CDR3 runs 12 residues. These data are taken from a study of blood T cell repertoires in COVID-19. Across the study: From the United States, Italy and Spain came samples of acute and convalescent COVID-19. From T cells, B-cell-depleted T cells, or PBMCs came the material, which was cDNA or gDNA.

Original processing methods: Nucleated cell counts were estimated from reference gene primer amplification. The data were produced by immunoSEQ multiplex PCR, yet TCRdb's version contains in-frame clones alone and is incomplete. The V and J calls and clone size were taken over from that table, and D and trimming were inferred from the DNA. The repertoire holds just over 90,000 clones, with roughly nine tenths as singletons. The clonotype comes from a human donor with active COVID-19. The donor label of this sample is uncertain. The source material was peripheral blood. This chain joins TRBV19 and TRBJ2-1; unclear D gene. CDR3 amino acids: CASGYSNNEQFF. The DNA for the CDR3 is TGTGCCAGTGGGTACAGCAACAATGAGCAGTTCTTC.